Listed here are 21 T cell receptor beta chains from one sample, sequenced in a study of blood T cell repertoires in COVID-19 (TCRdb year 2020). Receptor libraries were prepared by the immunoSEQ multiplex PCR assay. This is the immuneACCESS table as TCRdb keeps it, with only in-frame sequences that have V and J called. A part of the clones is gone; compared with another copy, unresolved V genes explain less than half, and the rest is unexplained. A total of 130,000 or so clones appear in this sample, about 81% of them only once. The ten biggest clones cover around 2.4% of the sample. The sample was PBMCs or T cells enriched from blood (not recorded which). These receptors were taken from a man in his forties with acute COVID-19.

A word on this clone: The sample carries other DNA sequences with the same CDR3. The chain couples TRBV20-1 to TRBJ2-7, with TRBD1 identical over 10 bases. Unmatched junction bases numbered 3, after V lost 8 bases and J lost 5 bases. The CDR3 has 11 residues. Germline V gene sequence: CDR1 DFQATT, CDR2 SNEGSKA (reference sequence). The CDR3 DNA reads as TGCAGTCCGGGACAGGGGAACGAGCAGTACTTC. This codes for CSPGQGNEQYF.

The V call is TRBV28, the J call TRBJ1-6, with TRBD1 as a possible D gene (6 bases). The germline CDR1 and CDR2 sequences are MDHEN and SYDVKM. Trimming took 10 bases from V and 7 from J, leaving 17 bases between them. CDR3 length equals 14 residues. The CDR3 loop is CATDRRGINSPLHF. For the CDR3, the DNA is TGTGCCACCGACCGCAGGGGTATAAATTCACCCCTCCACTTT.

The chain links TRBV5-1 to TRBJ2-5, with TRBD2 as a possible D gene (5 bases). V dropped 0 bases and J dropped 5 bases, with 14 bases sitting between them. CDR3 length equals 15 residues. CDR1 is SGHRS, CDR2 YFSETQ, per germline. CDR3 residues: CASSLVLRAEETQYF. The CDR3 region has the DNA TGCGCCAGCAGCTTGGTTTTGAGGGCTGAGGAGACCCAGTACTTC. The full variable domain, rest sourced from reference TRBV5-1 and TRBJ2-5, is KAGVTQTPRYLIKTRGQQVTLSCSPISGHRSVSWYQQTPGQGLQFLFEYFSETQRNKGNFPGRFSGRQFSNSRSEMNVSTLELGDSALYLCASSLVLRAEETQYFGPGTRLLVL.

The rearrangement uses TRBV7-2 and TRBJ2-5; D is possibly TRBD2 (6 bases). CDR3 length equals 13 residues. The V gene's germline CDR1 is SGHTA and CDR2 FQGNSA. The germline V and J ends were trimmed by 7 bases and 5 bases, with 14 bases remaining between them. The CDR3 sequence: CASTAGGTETQYF. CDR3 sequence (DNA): TGTGCCAGCACTGCCGGGGGTACGGAGACCCAGTACTTC.

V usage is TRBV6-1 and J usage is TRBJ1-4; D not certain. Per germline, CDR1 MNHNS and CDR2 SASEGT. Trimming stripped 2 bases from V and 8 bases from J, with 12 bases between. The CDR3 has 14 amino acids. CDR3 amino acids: CASSENLSREKLFF. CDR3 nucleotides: TGTGCCAGCAGTGAAAACTTGAGTCGGGAAAAACTGTTTTTT.

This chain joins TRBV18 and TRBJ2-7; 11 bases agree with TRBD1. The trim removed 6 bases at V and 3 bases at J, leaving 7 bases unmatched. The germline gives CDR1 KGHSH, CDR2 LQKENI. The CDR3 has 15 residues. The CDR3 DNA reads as TGTGCCAGCTCCCCCGGGACAGGGGGAGGCTACGAGCAGTACTTC. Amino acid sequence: CASSPGTGGGYEQYF.

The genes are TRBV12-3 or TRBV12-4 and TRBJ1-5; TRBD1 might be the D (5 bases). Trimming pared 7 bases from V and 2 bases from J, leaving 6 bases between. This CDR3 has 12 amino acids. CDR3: CASTRGNQPQHF. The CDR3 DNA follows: TGTGCCAGCACCAGGGGCAATCAGCCCCAGCATTTT.

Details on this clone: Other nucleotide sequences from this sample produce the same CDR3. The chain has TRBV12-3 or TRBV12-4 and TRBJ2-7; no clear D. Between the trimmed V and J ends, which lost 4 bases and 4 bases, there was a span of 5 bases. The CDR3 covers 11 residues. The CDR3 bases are TGTGCCAGCAGTTCCGCGTACGAGCAGTACTTC. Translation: CASSSAYEQYF.

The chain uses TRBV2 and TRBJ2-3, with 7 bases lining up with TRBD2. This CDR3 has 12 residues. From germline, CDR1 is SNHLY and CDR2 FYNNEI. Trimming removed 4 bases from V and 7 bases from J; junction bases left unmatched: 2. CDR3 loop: CASSGLANTQYF. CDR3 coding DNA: TGTGCCAGCAGTGGACTAGCAAATACGCAGTATTTT. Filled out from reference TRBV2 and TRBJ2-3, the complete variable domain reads EPEVTQTPSHQVTQMGQEVILRCVPISNHLYFYWYRQILGQKVEFLVSFYNNEISEKSEIFDDQFSVERPDGSNFTLKIRSTKLEDSAMYFCASSGLANTQYFGPGTRLTVL.

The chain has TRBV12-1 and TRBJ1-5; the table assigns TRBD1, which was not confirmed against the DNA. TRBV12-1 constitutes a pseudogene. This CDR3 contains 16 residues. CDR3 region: CASSFGALGSNQPQHF. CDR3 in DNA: TGTGCCAGCAGCTTTGGGGCTCTCGGAAGCAATCAGCCCCAGCATTTT.

CDR3 DNA sequence: TGTGCCAGCTCACCACGGGCCCAAGAGACCCAGTACTTC. It specifies CASSPRAQETQYF. V and J are TRBV18 and TRBJ2-5; no clear D gene. V lost 1 base, J lost 1 base, and 4 bases lay in between. CDR1 is KGHSH and CDR2 is LQKENI in the germline V gene. This CDR3 spans 13 amino acids. Full variable domain (rest looked up from reference TRBV18 and TRBJ2-5): NAGVMQNPRHLVRRRGQEARLRCSPMKGHSHVYWYRQLPEEGLKFMVYLQKENIIDESGMPKERFSAEFPKEGPSILRIQQVVRGDSAAYFCASSPRAQETQYFGPGTRLLVL.

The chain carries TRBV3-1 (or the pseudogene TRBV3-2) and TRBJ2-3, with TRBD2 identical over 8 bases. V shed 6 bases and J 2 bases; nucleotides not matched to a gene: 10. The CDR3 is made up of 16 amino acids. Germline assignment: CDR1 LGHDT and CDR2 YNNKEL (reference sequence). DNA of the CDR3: TGTGCCAGCAGTGGAGGCGGGGGGCTCTCCACAGATACGCAGTATTTT. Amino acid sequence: CASSGGGGLSTDTQYF.

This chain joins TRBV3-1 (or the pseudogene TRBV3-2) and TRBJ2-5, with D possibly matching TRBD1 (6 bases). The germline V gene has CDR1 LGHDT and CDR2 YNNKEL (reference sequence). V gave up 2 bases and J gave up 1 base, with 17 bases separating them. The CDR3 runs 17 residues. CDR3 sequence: CASSQPFSRGGQETQYF. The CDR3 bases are TGTGCCAGCAGCCAACCCTTCAGCAGGGGTGGCCAAGAGACCCAGTACTTC.

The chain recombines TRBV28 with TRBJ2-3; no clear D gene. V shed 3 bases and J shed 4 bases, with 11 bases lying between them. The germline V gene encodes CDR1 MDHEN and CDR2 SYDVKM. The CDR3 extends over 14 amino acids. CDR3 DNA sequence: TGTGCCAGCAGTTTTGGAGCTCTGGCAGATACGCAGTATTTT. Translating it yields CASSFGALADTQYF.

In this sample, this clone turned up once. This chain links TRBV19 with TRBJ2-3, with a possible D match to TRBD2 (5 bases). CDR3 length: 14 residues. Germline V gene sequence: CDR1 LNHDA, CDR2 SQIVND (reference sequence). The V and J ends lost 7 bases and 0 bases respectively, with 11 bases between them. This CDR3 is CASTREWSTDTQYF. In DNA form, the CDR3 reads TGTGCCAGTACTAGGGAGTGGAGCACAGATACGCAGTATTTT.

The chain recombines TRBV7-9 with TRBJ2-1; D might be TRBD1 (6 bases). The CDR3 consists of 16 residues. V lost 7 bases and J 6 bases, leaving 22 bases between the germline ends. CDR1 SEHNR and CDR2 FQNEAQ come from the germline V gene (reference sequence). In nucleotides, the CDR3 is TGTGCCAGCACCTCCTTCGACAGGTGGAAAGGCAATGAGCAGTTCTTC. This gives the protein CASTSFDRWKGNEQFF.

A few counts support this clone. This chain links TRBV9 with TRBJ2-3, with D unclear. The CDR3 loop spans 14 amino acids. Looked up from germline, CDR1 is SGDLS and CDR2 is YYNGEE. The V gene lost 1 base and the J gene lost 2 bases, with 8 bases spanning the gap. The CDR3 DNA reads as TGTGCCAGCAGCGTACCGATAGACACAGATACGCAGTATTTT. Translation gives CASSVPIDTDTQYF.

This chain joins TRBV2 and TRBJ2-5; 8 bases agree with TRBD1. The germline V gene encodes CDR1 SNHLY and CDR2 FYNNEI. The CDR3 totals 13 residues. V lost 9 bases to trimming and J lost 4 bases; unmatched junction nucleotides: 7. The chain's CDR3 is CASYTGGVETQYF. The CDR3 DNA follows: TGTGCCAGTTATACAGGGGGAGTAGAGACCCAGTACTTC. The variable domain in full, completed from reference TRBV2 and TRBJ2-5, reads EPEVTQTPSHQVTQMGQEVILRCVPISNHLYFYWYRQILGQKVEFLVSFYNNEISEKSEIFDDQFSVERPDGSNFTLKIRSTKLEDSAMYFCASYTGGVETQYFGPGTRLLVL.

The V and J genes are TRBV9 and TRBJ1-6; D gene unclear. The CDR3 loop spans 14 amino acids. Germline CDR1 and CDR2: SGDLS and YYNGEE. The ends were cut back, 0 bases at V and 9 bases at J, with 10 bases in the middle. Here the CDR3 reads CASSVGSSFSPLHF. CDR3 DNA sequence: TGTGCCAGCAGCGTAGGTTCGTCGTTTTCACCCCTCCACTTT.

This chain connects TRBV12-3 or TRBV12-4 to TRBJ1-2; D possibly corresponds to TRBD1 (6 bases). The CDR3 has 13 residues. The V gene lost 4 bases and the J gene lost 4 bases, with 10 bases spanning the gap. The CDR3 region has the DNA TGTGCCAGCAGTTATCAGGGGATCTATGGCTACACCTTC. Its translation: CASSYQGIYGYTF.

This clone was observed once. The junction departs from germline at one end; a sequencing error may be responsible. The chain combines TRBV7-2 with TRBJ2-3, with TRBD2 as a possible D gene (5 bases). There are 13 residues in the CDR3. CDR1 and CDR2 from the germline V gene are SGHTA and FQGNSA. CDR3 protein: CASSLGTRTVINF. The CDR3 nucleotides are TGTGCCAGCAGCTTAGGAACTAGGACGGTCATAAATTTT. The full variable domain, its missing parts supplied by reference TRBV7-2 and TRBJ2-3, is GAGVSQSPSNKVTEKGKDVELRCDPISGHTALYWYRQSLGQGLEFLIYFQGNSAPDKSGLPSDRFSAERTGGSVSTLTIQRTQQEDSAVYLCASSLGTRTVINFGPGTRLTVL.